This passage covers 3 T cell receptor beta chains from one sample sequenced in a study of post-analysis software for immune sequencing data. Study-level results: There were a few TRBV segments more frequent in patients than controls, and TRBV5-6, TRBV5-1 and TRBV20-1 were among them.

Each TCR beta cDNA library carried unique molecular identifiers. In TCRdb, the PCR reads were re-called with MiXCR into one record per CDR3 protein. The table has hundreds of thousands of distinct CDR3 sequences, less than 35% seen once; the top ten hold approximately 0.6%. Their antigens remain unidentified. Material: blood. All receptors derive from a girl between 5 and 17 years old with multiple sclerosis.

In its sample, this clonotype was seen a few times. Its ends do not fully match the called genes, so a read error is possible. The chain joins TRBV9 to TRBJ2-1; TRBD2 matches at 9 bases. The germline V gene has CDR1 SGDLS and CDR2 YYNGEE. The CDR3 is 15 amino acids. In nucleotides, the CDR3 is TGTGCCTGCAGCGTAGATGCGGGAGGGGACAACGAGCAGTTCTTC. The encoded protein is CACSVDAGGDNEQFF.

Turning to this clonotype: The CDR3 ends on some other residue instead of the conserved phenylalanine or tryptophan, so this is likely a read error. This chain joins TRBV6-5 and TRBJ2-3; D gene unclear. Germline V CDR1 and CDR2: MNHEY, SVGAGI. The ends were cut back, 0 bases at V and 7 bases at J, with 8 bases in the middle. CDR3 length: 13 residues. For the CDR3, the DNA is TGTGCCAGCAGTTACTCAGGAGACTATACGCAGTATTGT. Amino acids: CASSYSGDYTQYC.

This clonotype showed up just a few times. The J gene is TRBJ2-7, the V gene TRBV29-1; TRBD2 agrees at 11 bases. With V trimmed by 6 bases and J by 0 bases, 4 bases remained unmatched. The germline CDR1 and CDR2 sequences are SQVTM and ANQGSEA. The CDR3 runs to 14 residues. The CDR3 spells CSVMTSGTSYEQYF. Written as DNA, the CDR3 is TGCAGCGTGATGACTAGCGGGACCTCCTACGAGCAGTACTTC.